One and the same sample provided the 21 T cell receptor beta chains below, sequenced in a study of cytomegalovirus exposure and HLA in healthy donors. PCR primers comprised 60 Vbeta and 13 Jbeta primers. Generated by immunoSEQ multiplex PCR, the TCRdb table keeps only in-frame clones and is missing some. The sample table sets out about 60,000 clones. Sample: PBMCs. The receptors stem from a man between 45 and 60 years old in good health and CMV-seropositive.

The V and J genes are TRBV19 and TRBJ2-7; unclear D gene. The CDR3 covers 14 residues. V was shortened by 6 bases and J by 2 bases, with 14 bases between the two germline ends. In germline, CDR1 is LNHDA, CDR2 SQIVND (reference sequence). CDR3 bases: TGTGCCAGTAGACCAGGAAGTAACGCCTACGAGCAGTACTTC. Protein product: CASRPGSNAYEQYF.

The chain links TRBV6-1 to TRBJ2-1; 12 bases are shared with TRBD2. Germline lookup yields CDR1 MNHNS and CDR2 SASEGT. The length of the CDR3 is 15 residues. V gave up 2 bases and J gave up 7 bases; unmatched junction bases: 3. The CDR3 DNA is TGTGCCAGCAGTGAAAGGCTAGCGGGGGGGAATGAGCAGTTCTTC. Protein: CASSERLAGGNEQFF.

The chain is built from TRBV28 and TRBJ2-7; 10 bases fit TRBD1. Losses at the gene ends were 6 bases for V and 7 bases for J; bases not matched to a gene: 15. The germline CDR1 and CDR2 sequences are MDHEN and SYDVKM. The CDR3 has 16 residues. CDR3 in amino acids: CASRSTGQGMGVEQYF. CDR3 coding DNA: TGTGCCAGCAGATCGACGGGACAGGGGATGGGGGTAGAGCAGTACTTC. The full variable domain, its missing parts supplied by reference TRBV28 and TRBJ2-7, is DVKVTQSSRYLVKRTGEKVFLECVQDMDHENMFWYRQDPGLGLRLIYFSYDVKMKEKGDIPEGYSVSREKKERFSLILESASTNQTSMYLCASRSTGQGMGVEQYFGPGTRLTVT.

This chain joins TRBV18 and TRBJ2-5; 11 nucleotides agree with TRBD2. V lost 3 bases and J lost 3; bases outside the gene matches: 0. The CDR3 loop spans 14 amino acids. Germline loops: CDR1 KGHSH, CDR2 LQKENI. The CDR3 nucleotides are TGTGCCAGCTCACCGGGACTAGCGGAAGAGACCCAGTACTTC. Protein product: CASSPGLAEETQYF.

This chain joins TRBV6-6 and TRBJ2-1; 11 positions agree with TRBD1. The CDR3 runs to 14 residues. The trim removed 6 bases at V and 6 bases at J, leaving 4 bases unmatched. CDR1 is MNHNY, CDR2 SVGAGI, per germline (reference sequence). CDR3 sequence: CASRSGTGGNEQFF. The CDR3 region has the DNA TGTGCCAGCAGATCCGGGACAGGGGGCAATGAGCAGTTCTTC.

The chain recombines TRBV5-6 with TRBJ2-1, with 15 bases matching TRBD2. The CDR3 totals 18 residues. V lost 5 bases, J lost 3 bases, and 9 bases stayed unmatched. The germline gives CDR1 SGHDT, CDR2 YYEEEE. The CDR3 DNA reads TGTGCCAGCAGGAGACCGGGACTAGCGGGGGGTCGCTACAATGAGCAGTTCTTC. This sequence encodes CASRRPGLAGGRYNEQFF. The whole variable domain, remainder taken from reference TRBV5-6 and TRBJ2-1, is DAGVTQSPTHLIKTRGQQVTLRCSPKSGHDTVSWYQQALGQGPQFIFQYYEEEERQRGNFPDRFSGHQFPNYSSELNVNALLLGDSALYLCASRRPGLAGGRYNEQFFGPGTRLTVL.

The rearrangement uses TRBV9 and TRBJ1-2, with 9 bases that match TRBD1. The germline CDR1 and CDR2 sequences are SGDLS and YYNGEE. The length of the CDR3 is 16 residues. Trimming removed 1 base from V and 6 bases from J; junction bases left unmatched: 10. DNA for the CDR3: TGTGCCAGCAGCGTACCCTGGGACAGGGTTTCCGATGGCTACACCTTC. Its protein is CASSVPWDRVSDGYTF.

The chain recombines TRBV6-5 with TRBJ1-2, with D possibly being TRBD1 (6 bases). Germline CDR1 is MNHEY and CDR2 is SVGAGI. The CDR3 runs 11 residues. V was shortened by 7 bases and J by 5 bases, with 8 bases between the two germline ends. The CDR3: CASTQGYGYTF. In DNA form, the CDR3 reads TGTGCCAGCACCCAGGGGTATGGCTACACCTTC.

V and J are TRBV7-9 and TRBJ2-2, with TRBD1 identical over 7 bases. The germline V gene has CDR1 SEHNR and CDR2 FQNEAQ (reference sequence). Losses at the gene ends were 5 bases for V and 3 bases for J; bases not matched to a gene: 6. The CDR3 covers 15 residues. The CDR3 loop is CASSPQGFYTGELFF. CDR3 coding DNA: TGTGCCAGCAGCCCACAGGGGTTTTACACCGGGGAGCTGTTTTTT.

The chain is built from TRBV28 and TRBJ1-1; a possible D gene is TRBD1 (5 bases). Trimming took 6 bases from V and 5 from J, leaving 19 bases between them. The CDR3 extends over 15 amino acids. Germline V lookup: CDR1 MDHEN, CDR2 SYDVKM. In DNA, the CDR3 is TGTGCCAGCAGGGGGCGCGGGGGAGGAGGAACTGAAGCTTTCTTT. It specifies CASRGRGGGGTEAFF.

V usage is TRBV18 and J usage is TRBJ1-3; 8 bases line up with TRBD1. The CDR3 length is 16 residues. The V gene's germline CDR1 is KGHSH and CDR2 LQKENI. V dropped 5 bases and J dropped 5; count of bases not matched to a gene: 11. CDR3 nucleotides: TGTGCCAGCTCAATCTTGCGGACAGGGCGTAGAAACACCATATATTTT. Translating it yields CASSILRTGRRNTIYF.

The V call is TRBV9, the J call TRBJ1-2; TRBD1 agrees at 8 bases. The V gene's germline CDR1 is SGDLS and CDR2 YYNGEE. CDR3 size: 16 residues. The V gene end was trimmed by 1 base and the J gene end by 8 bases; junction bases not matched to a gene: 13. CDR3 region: CASSVHPPTGAGGYTF. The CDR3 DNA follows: TGTGCCAGCAGCGTACACCCGCCGACAGGGGCCGGGGGCTACACCTTC.

The CDR3 region is CSVEVGQGVYEQYF. The CDR3 DNA follows: TGCAGCGTTGAAGTGGGACAGGGGGTGTACGAGCAGTACTTC. This rearrangement joins TRBV29-1 to TRBJ2-7, with 11 bases matching TRBD1. The CDR3 consists of 14 residues. V gave up 1 base and J gave up 4 bases; unmatched junction bases: 3. In germline, CDR1 is SQVTM, CDR2 ANQGSEA.

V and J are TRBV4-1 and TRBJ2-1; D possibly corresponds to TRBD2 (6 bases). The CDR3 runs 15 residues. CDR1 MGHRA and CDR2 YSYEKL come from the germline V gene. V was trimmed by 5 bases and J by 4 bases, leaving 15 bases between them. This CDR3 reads CASSSETRAYNEQFF. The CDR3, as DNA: TGCGCCAGCAGCTCAGAGACTAGAGCTTACAATGAGCAGTTCTTC.

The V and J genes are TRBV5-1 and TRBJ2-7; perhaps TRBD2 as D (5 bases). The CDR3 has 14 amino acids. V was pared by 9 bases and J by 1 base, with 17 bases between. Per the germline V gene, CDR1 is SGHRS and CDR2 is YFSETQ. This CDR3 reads CATSTRGPSYEQYF. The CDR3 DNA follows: TGCGCCACCTCGACCCGCGGGCCTTCCTACGAGCAGTACTTC.

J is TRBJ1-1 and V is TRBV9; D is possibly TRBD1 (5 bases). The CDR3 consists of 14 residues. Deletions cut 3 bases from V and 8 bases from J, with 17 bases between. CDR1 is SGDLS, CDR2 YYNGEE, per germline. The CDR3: CASSAQVGRGEAFF. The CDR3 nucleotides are TGTGCCAGCAGCGCCCAGGTGGGGAGGGGCGAAGCTTTCTTT. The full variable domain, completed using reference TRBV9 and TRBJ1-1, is DSGVTQTPKHLITATGQRVTLRCSPRSGDLSVYWYQQSLDQGLQFLIQYYNGEERAKGNILERFSAQQFPDLHSELNLSSLELGDSALYFCASSAQVGRGEAFFGQGTRLTVV.

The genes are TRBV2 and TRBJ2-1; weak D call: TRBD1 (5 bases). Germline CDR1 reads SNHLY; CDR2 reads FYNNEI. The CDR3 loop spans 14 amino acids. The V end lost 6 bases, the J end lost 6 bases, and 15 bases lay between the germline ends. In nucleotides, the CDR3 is TGTGCCAGCAGCGCCAGGTGGGGCCTCAATGAGCAGTTCTTC. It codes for CASSARWGLNEQFF.

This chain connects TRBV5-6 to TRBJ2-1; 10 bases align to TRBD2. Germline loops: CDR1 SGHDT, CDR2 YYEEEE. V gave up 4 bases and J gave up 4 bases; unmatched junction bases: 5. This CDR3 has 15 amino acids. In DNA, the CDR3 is TGTGCCAGCAGCATCCTAGCGGGAGAGTACAATGAGCAGTTCTTC. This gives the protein CASSILAGEYNEQFF.

CDR3 nucleotides: TGCAGCGTCCGACTAGCGGGAAGGTACGAGCAGTACTTC. The encoded protein is CSVRLAGRYEQYF. The chain employs TRBV29-1 and TRBJ2-7; 11 bases are shared with TRBD2. The germline CDR1 and CDR2 sequences are SQVTM and ANQGSEA. This CDR3 is 13 amino acids long. The junction had 5 bases not matched to a gene; V was cut back by 6 bases and J by 4 bases.

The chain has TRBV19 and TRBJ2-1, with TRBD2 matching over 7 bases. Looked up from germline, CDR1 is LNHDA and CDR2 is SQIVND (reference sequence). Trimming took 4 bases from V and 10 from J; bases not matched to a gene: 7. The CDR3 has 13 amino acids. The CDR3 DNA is TGTGCCAGTAGTACCGTTAGCGGGTCGGAGCAGTTCTTC. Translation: CASSTVSGSEQFF.

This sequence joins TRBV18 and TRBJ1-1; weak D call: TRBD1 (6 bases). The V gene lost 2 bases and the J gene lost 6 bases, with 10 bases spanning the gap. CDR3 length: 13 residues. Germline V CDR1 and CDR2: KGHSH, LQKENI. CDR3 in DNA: TGTGCCAGCTCACCAAGCCAGGGGTCTGAAGCTTTCTTT. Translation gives CASSPSQGSEAFF. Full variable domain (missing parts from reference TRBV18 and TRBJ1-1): NAGVMQNPRHLVRRRGQEARLRCSPMKGHSHVYWYRQLPEEGLKFMVYLQKENIIDESGMPKERFSAEFPKEGPSILRIQQVVRGDSAAYFCASSPSQGSEAFFGQGTRLTVV.